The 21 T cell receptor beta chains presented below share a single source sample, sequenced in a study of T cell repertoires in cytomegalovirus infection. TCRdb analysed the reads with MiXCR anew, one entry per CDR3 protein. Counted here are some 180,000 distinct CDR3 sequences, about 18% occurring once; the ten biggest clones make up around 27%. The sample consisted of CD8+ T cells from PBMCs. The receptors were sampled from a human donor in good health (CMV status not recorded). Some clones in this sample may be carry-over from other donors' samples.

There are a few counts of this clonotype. In DNA, the CDR3 is TGTGCCAGCAGCCCCTGGGGGGCAGGGAGCAATCAGCCCCAGCATTTT. Translated, it gives CASSPWGAGSNQPQHF. V and J are TRBV7-2 and TRBJ1-5; a possible D gene is TRBD1 (6 bases). Trimming took off 5 bases at V and 1 base at J, with 15 bases between the two ends. Germline values: CDR1 SGHTA, CDR2 FQGNSA. This CDR3 is built from 16 residues. Full variable domain (outside the CDR3, taken from reference TRBV7-2 and TRBJ1-5): GAGVSQSPSNKVTEKGKDVELRCDPISGHTALYWYRQSLGQGLEFLIYFQGNSAPDKSGLPSDRFSAERTGGSVSTLTIQRTQQEDSAVYLCASSPWGAGSNQPQHFGDGTRLSIL.

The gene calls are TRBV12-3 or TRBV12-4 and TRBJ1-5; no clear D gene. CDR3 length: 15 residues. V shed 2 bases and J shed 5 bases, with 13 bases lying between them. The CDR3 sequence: CASSLTRRSDQPQHF. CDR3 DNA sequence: TGTGCCAGCAGTTTAACTCGGAGGTCGGATCAGCCCCAGCATTTT.

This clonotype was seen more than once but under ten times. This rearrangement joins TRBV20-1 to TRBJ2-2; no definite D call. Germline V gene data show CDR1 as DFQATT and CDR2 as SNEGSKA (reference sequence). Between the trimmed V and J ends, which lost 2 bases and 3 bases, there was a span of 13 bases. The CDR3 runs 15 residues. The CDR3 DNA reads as TGCAGTGCTAGAAATCCGAGTCAGGACACCGGGGAGCTGTTTTTT. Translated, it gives CSARNPSQDTGELFF.

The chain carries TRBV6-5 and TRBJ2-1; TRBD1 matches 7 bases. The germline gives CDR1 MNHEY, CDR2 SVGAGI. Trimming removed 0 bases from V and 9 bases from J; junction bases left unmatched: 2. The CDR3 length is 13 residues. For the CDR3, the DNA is TGTGCCAGCAGTTACTCACCAGGGGGTGAGCAGTTCTTC. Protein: CASSYSPGGEQFF.

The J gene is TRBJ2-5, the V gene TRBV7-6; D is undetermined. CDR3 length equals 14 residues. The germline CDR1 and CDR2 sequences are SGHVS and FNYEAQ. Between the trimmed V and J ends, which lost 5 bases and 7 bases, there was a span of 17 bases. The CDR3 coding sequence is TGTGCCAGCAGCCTTAGGACCCGTTCGAGGACCCAGTACTTC. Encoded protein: CASSLRTRSRTQYF. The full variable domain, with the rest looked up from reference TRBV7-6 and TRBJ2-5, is GAGVSQSPRYKVTKRGQDVALRCDPISGHVSLYWYRQALGQGPEFLTYFNYEAQQDKSGLPNDRFSAERPEGSISTLTIQRTEQRDSAMYRCASSLRTRSRTQYFGPGTRLLVL.

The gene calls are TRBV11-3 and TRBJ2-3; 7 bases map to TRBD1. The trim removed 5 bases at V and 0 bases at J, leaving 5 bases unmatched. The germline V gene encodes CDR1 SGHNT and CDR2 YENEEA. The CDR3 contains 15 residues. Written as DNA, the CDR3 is TGTGCCAGCAGCCGGACAGGTATTAGCACAGATACGCAGTATTTT. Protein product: CASSRTGISTDTQYF.

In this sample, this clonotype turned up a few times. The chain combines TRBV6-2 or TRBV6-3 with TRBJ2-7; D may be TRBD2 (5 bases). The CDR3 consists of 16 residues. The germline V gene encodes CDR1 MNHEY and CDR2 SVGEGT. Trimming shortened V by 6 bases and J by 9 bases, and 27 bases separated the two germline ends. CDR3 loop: CASRPLRGLLSIRQYF. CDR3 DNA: TGTGCCAGCAGACCTCTACGCGGGCTACTTTCTATACGGCAGTACTTC.

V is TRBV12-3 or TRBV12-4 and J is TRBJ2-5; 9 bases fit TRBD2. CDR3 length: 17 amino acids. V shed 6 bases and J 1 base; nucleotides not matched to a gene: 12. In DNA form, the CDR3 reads TGTGCCAGCAGCCCCGGGACTAGCATTGGGGGCCAAGAGACCCAGTACTTC. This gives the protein CASSPGTSIGGQETQYF.

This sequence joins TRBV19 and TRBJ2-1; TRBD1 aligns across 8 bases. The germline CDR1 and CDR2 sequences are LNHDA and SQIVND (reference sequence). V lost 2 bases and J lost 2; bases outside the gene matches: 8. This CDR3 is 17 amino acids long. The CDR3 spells CASSIRTGTTPYNEQFF. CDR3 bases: TGTGCCAGTAGTATAAGGACAGGGACGACTCCCTACAATGAGCAGTTCTTC.

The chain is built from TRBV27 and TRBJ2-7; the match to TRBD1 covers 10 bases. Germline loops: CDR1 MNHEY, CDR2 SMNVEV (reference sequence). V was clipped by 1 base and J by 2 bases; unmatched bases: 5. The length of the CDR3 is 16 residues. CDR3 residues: CASSLWSGQGAYEQYF. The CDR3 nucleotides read TGTGCCAGCAGTTTATGGTCCGGACAGGGGGCCTACGAGCAGTACTTC.

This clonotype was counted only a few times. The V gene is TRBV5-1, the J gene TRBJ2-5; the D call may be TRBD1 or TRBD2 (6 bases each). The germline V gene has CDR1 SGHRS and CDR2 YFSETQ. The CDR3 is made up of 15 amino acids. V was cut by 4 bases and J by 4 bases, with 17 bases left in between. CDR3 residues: CASSRRGGGRETQYF. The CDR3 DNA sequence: TGCGCCAGCAGCCGCCGAGGAGGGGGACGAGAGACCCAGTACTTC.

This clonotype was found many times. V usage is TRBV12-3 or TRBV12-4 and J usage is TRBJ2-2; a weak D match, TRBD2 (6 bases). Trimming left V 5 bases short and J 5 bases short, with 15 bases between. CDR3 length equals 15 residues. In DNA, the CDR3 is TGTGCCAGCAGTCCGCCGGGACTCCGAACCGGGGAGCTGTTTTTT. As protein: CASSPPGLRTGELFF.

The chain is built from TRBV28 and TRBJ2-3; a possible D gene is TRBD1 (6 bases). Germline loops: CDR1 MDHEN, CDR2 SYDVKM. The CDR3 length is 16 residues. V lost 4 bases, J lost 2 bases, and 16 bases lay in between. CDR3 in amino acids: CASSSLRGIDTDTQYF. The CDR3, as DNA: TGTGCCAGCAGTTCGCTCAGGGGAATAGACACAGATACGCAGTATTTT.

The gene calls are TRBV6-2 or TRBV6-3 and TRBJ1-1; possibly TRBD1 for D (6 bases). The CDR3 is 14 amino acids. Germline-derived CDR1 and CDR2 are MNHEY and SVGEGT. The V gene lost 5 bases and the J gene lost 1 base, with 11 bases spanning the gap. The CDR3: CASSRGTANTEAFF. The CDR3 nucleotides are TGTGCCAGCAGTAGGGGGACGGCGAACACTGAAGCTTTCTTT.

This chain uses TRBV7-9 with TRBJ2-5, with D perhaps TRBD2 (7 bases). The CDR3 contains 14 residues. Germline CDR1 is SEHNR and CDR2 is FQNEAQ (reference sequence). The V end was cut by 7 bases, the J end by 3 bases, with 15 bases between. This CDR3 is CASTPGGQEETQYF. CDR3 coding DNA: TGTGCCAGCACCCCCGGGGGGCAAGAAGAGACCCAGTACTTC.

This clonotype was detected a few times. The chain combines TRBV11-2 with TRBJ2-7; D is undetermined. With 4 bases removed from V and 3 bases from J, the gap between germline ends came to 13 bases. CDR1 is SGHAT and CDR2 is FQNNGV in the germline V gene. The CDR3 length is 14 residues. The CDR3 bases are TGTGCCAGCAGCTCCCTAGGGTCAATCTACGAGCAGTACTTC. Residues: CASSSLGSIYEQYF.

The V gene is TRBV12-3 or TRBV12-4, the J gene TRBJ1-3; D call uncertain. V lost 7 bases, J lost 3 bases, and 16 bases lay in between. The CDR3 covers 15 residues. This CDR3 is CASTLPGTHGNTIYF. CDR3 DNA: TGTGCCAGCACCTTGCCCGGAACTCATGGAAACACCATATATTTT.

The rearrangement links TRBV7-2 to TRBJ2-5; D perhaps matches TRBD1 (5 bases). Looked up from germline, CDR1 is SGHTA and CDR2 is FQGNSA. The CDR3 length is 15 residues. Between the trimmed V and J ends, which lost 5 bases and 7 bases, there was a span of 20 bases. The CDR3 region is CASSPTDFRIVTQYF. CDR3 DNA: TGTGCCAGCAGCCCGACAGACTTTCGGATAGTGACCCAGTACTTC.

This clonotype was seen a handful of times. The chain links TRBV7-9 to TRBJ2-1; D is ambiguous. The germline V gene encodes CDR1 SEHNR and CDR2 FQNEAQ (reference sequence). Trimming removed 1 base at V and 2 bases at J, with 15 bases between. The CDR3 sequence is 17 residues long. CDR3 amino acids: CASSLDTNRPPYNEQFF. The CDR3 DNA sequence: TGTGCCAGCAGCTTAGATACAAATCGACCTCCCTACAATGAGCAGTTCTTC.

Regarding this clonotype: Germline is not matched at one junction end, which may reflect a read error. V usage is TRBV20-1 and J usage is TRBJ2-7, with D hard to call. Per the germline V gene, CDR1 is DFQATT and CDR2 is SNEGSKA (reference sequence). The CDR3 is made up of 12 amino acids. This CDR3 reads CSAREDSYEQYF. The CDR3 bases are TGCAGTGCTCGAGAGGACTCCTACGAGCAGTACTTC.

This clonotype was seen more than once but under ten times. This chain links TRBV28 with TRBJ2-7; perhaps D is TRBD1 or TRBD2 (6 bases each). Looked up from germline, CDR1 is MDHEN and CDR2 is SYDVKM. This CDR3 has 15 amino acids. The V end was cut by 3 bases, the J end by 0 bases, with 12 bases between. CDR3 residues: CASSFRGDLSYEQYF. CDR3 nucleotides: TGTGCCAGCAGTTTTAGGGGGGACCTCTCCTACGAGCAGTACTTC. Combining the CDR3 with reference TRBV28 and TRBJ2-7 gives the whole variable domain DVKVTQSSRYLVKRTGEKVFLECVQDMDHENMFWYRQDPGLGLRLIYFSYDVKMKEKGDIPEGYSVSREKKERFSLILESASTNQTSMYLCASSFRGDLSYEQYFGPGTRLTVT.